This T cell receptor (beta chain) originates from a study of shared T cell receptors in the human thymus. TCRdb's copy holds only in-frame clones and misses some; the assay was immunoSEQ multiplex PCR. Of some 640,000 clones listed, over 75% were seen once; the top ten hold more than 0.009%. This CDR3 is 17 amino acids long. The V and J ends lost 4 bases and 0 bases, in that order; junction bases with no gene match: 6. Germline values: CDR1 MNHNS, CDR2 SASEGT. These data also featured in a second study, about human thymus T cells. Turning to that study: Resections obtained during corrective heart surgery supplied the thymus tissue. Thymic as well as blood repertoires seemed to favor certain V and J genes unevenly. The related literature has documented a marked overlap of thymic repertoires among unrelated individuals.

The sample consisted of thymocytes. The TCR sequence derives from a boy in the first two years of life with a congenital heart defect. The rearrangement joins TRBV6-1 to TRBJ2-6; 7 nucleotides match TRBD1. DNA for the CDR3: TGTGCCAGCAGTGCGGACAGGCGCAGCTCTGGGGCCAACGTCCTGACTTTC. This encodes CASSADRRSSGANVLTF.